The next 2 T cell receptor beta chains were all read from a single sample in a study of blood T cells in healthy people across ages. Primed by a sample-barcoded 5' primer and a J-beta primer mix, a second PCR proceeded for about 7 to 12 cycles. TCRdb reprocessed the 5' RACE reads with MiXCR, giving one entry per CDR3 protein. Of hundreds of thousands of distinct CDR3 sequences listed, 25% to 30% were seen once; the top ten hold approximately 14%. The sample was blood. Receptors were obtained from a woman older than 75 in good health.

This clonotype was seen at least ten times. A much larger clonotype is one base distant, so this may be a read error. The chain carries TRBV5-1 and TRBJ2-7, with D perhaps matching TRBD1 (5 bases). CDR1 and CDR2 from the germline V gene are SGHRS and YFSETQ. CDR3 length: 14 residues. V was pared by 3 bases and J by 2 bases, with 12 bases between. The CDR3 DNA reads TGCGCCAGCAGCTGGGGCGTCGATACCTACGAGCAGTACTTC. Translation: CASSWGVDTYEQYF.

Worth noting for this clonotype: This may be a read error, as it is one base from a much larger clone. The CDR3 is CASSSSGTQPSPPHF. CDR3 sequence (DNA): TGTGCCAGCAGTTCCTCCGGGACACAGCCTTCACCCCCCCACTTT. The V gene is TRBV27, the J gene TRBJ1-6; D possibly corresponds to TRBD1 (6 bases). The germline V gene has CDR1 MNHEY and CDR2 SMNVEV (reference sequence). The CDR3 sequence is 15 residues long.